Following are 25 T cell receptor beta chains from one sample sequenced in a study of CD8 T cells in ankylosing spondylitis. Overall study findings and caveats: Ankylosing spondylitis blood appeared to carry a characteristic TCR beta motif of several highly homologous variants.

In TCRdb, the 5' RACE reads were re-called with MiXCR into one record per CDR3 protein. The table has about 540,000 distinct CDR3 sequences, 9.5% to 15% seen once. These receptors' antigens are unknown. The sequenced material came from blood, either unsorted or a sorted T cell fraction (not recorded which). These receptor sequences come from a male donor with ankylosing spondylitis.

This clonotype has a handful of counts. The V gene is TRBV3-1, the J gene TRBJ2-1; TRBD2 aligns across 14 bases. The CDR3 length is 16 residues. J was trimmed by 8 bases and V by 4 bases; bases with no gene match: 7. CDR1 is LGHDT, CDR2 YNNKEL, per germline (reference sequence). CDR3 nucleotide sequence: TGTGCCAGCAGCCGCCGGGGACTAGCGGGAGAGGATGAGCAGTTCTTC. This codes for CASSRRGLAGEDEQFF.

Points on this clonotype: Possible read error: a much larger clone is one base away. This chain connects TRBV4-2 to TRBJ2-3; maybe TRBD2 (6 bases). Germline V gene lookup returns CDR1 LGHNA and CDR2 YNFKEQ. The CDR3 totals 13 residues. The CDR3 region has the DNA TGTGCCAGCAGCGTTAGCGGCACAGATACGGAGTATTTT. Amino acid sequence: CASSVSGTDTEYF.

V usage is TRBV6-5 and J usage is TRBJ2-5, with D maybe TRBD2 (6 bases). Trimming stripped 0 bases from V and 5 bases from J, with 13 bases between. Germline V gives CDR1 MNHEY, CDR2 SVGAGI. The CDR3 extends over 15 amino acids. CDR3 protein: CASSYSLAAGETQYF. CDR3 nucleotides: TGTGCCAGCAGTTACTCGTTAGCGGCGGGGGAGACCCAGTACTTC.

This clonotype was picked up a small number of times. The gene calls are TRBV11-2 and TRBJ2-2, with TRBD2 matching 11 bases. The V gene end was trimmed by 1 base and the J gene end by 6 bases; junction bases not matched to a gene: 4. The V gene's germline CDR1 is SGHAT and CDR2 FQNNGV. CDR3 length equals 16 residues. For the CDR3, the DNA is TGTGCCAGCAGCTTAGGGAGACTAGCGGGATCCGGGGAGCTGTTTTTT. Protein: CASSLGRLAGSGELFF.

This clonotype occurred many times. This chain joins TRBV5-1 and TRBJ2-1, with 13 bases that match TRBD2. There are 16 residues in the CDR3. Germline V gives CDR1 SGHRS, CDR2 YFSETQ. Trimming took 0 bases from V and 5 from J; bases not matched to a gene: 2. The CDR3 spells CASSLGGTSGNNEQFF. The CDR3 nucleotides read TGCGCCAGCAGCTTGGGGGGGACTAGCGGGAACAATGAGCAGTTCTTC. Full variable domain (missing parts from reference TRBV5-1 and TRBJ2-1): KAGVTQTPRYLIKTRGQQVTLSCSPISGHRSVSWYQQTPGQGLQFLFEYFSETQRNKGNFPGRFSGRQFSNSRSEMNVSTLELGDSALYLCASSLGGTSGNNEQFFGPGTRLTVL.

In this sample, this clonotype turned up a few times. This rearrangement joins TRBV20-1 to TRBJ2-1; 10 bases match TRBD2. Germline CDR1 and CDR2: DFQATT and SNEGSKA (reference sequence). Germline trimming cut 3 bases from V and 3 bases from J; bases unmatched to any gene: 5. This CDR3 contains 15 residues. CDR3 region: CSASTSGVSYNEQFF. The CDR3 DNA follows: TGCAGTGCTAGTACTAGCGGGGTCAGCTACAATGAGCAGTTCTTC.

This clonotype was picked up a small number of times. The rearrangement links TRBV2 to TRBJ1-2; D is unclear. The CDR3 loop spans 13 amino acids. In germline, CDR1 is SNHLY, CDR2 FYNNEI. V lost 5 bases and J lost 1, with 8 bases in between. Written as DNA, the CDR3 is TGTGCCAGCAGTCCTGGATTTAACTATGGCTACACCTTC. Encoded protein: CASSPGFNYGYTF.

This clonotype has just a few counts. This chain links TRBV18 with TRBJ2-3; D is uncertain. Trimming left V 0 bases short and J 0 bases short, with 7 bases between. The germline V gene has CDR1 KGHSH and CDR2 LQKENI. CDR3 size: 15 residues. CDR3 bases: TGTGCCAGCTCACCACCTTCAGCAAGCACAGATACGCAGTATTTT. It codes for CASSPPSASTDTQYF.

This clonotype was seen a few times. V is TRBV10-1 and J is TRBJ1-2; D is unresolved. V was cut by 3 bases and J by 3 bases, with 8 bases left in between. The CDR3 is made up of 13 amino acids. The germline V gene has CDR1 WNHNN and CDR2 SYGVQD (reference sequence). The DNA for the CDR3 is TGCGCCAGCAGTGATTCGACCGACTATGGCTACACCTTC. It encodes CASSDSTDYGYTF.

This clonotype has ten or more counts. The CDR3 coding sequence is TGTGCCAGCAGGGGAGGACCGCCTCAGCCCCAGCATTTT. This codes for CASRGGPPQPQHF. The chain uses TRBV2 and TRBJ1-5; D is unclear. V dropped 6 bases and J dropped 6 bases, with 12 bases sitting between them. This CDR3 has 13 residues. The V gene's germline CDR1 is SNHLY and CDR2 FYNNEI.

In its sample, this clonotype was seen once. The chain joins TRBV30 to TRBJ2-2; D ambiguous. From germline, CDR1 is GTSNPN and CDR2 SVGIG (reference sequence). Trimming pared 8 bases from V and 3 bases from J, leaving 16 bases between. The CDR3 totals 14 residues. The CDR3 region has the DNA TGTGCCCTGCGGACCACCTGGGACACCGGGGAGCTGTTTTTT. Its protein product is CALRTTWDTGELFF.

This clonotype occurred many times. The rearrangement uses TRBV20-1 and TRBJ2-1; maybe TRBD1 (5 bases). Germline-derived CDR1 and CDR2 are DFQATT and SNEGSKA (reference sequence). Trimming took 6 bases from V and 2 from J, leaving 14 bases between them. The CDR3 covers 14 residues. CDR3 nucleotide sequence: TGCAGTGCCTTAGGGGCCAAAACCTACAATGAGCAGTTCTTC. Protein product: CSALGAKTYNEQFF.

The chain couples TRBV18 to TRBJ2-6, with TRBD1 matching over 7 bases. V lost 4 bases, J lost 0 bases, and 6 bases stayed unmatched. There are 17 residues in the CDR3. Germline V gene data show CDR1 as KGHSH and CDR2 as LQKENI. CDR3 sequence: CASSQGALNSGANVLTF. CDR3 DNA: TGTGCCAGCTCACAGGGGGCTCTAAACTCTGGGGCCAACGTCCTGACTTTC.

This chain's CDR3 is CASRPGLAGGSVEQFF. The CDR3 DNA sequence: TGTGCCAGCAGACCGGGACTAGCGGGAGGGTCGGTTGAGCAGTTCTTC. This chain uses TRBV3-1 with TRBJ2-1; 16 nucleotides align to TRBD2. The V segment lost 6 bases and the J segment 9 bases; nucleotides outside the gene matches: 8. CDR1 and CDR2 (germline): LGHDT, YNNKEL (reference sequence). The CDR3 is 16 amino acids.

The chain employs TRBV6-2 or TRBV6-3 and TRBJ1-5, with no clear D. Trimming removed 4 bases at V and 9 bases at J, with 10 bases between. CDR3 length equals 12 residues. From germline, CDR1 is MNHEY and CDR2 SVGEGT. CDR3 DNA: TGTGCCAGCAGTTCTCCCCAGAGGCCCCAGCATTTT. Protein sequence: CASSSPQRPQHF.

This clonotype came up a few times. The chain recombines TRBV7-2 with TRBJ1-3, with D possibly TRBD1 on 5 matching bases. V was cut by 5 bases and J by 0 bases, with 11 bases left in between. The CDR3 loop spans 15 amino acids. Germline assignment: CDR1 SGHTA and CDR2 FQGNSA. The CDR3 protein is CASSPTTVSGNTIYF. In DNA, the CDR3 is TGTGCCAGCAGCCCAACGACAGTCTCTGGAAACACCATATATTTT.

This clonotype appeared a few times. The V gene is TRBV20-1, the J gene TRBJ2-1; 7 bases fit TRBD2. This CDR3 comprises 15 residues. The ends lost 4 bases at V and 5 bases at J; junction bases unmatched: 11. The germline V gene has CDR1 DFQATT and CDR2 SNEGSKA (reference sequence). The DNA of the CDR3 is TGCAGTGCTACCCACCCCCAACTAGCGAACAATGAGCAGTTCTTC. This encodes CSATHPQLANNEQFF.

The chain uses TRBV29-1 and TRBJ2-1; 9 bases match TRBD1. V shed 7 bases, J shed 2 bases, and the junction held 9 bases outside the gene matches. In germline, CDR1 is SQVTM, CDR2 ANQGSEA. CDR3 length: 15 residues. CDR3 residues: CSARLTGGTYNEQFF. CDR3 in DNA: TGCAGCGCCCGGCTCACAGGGGGCACCTACAATGAGCAGTTCTTC.

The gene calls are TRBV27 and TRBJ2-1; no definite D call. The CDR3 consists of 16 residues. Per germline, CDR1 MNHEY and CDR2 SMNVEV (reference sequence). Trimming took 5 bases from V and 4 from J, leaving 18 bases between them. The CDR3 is CASSLTPAPGYNEQFF. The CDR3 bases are TGTGCCAGCAGTCTAACCCCAGCCCCCGGATACAATGAGCAGTTCTTC.

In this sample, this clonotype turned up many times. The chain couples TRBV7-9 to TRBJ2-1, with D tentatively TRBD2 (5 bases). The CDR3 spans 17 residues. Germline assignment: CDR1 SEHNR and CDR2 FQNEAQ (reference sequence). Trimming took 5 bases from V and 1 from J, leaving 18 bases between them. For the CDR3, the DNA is TGTGCCAGCAGCGCAGTCCGCCTGGGAGTATCCTACAATGAGCAGTTCTTC. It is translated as CASSAVRLGVSYNEQFF.

The CDR3, as DNA: TGTGCCAGCAGTTACGGGTCGGTACACACAGATACGCAGTATTTT. Its translation: CASSYGSVHTDTQYF. The chain links TRBV6-2 or TRBV6-3 to TRBJ2-3; D is unresolved. Looked up from germline, CDR1 is MNHEY and CDR2 is SVGEGT. V lost 2 bases and J lost 2, with 11 bases in between. This CDR3 spans 15 amino acids.

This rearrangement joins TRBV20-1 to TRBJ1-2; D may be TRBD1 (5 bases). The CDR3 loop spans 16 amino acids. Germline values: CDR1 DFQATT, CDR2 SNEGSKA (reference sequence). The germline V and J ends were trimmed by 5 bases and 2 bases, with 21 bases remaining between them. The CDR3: CSAPPRYRQSNYGYTF. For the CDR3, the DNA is TGCAGTGCTCCCCCCCGATACAGGCAATCAAACTATGGCTACACCTTC.

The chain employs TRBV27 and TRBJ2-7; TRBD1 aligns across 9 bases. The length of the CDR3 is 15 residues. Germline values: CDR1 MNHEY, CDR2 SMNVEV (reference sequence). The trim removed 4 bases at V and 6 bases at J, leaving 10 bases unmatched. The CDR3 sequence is CASSSSGTGPGEQYF. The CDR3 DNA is TGTGCCAGCAGTTCCTCCGGGACAGGGCCTGGCGAGCAGTACTTC.

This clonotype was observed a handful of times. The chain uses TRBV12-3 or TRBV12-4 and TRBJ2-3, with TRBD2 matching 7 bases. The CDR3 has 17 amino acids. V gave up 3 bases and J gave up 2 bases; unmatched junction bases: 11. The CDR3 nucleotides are TGTGCCAGCAGTTTTCATTCGGCGGGAGAAGTCACAGATACGCAGTATTTT. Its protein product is CASSFHSAGEVTDTQYF.

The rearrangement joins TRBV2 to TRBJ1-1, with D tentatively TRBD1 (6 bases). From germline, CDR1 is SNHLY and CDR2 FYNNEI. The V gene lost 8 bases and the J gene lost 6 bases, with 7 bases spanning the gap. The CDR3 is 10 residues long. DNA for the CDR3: TGTGCCAGCCGGACAGCTGAAGCTTTCTTT. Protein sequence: CASRTAEAFF. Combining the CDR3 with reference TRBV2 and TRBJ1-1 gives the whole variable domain EPEVTQTPSHQVTQMGQEVILRCVPISNHLYFYWYRQILGQKVEFLVSFYNNEISEKSEIFDDQFSVERPDGSNFTLKIRSTKLEDSAMYFCASRTAEAFFGQGTRLTVV.